These T cell receptor beta chains were read from a single sample in a study of blood T cells in healthy people across ages. From the 5' RACE reads, TCRdb called clonotypes with MiXCR, one entry per CDR3 protein. The table includes under 1,000,000 distinct CDR3 sequences, 36% detected once. The sequenced sample was blood. The source of these receptors is a man between 18 and 29 years old in good health. CDR3s include the opening cysteine and the closing phenylalanine or tryptophan. The D gene is left open where the match is weak. Only some rows state a clone size, as once, few, many or a class for expanded clones.

CASTDRMTGGNNEQFF	TGTGCCAGCACCGACCGGATGACGGGGGGGAACAATGAGCAGTTCTTC	TRBV9	few	TRBD2	TRBJ2-1
CASSLGGTLTTDTQYF	TGTGCCAGCAGCTTAGGAGGGACTCTTACCACAGATACGCAGTATTTT	TRBV7-2	-	-	TRBJ2-3
CASSPQGGEKLFF	TGTGCCAGCAGCCCGCAGGGCGGGGAAAAACTGTTTTTT	TRBV4-2	few	-	TRBJ1-4
CSARDPLVGATDTQYF	TGCAGTGCTAGAGATCCACTAGTGGGAGCCACAGATACGCAGTATTTT	TRBV20-1	-	-	TRBJ2-3
CASSHGGREQYF	TGTGCCAGCAGCCACGGGGGTCGCGAGCAGTACTTC	TRBV3-1	-	-	TRBJ2-7
CAWSVQWLREGNSPLHF	TGTGCCTGGAGTGTACAGTGGCTCAGGGAGGGGAATTCACCCCTCCACTTT	TRBV30	few	-	TRBJ1-6
CASSSGSGENTEAFF	TGTGCCAGCAGCTCCGGGTCAGGGGAGAACACTGAAGCTTTCTTT	TRBV11-3	-	-	TRBJ1-1
CSVEGENTYEQYF	TGCAGCGTTGAAGGGGAGAATACCTACGAGCAGTACTTC	TRBV29-1	few	-	TRBJ2-7
CASSLEGKNPTEAFF	TGTGCCAGCAGCTTAGAGGGCAAAAACCCCACTGAAGCTTTCTTT	TRBV7-2	once	-	TRBJ1-1
CASSFGQNYGYTF	TGCGCCAGCAGCTTTGGGCAAAACTATGGCTACACCTTC	TRBV5-1	many	-	TRBJ1-2
CASSLATRTDTRYF	TGTGCCAGCAGCCTAGCGACCCGCACAGATACGCGGTATTTT	TRBV7-2	-	-	TRBJ2-3
CASTLGGAGSYEQYF	TGTGCCAGCACCCTCGGGGGTGCCGGCTCCTACGAGCAGTACTTC	TRBV14	few	-	TRBJ2-7
CSVEVWDSHYGYTF	TGCAGCGTTGAAGTCTGGGACAGCCACTATGGCTACACCTTC	TRBV29-1	-	TRBD1	TRBJ1-2
CASSYRLAGGPPNEQYF	TGTGCCAGCAGTTACAGATTAGCGGGGGGGCCTCCCAATGAGCAGTACTTC	TRBV6-5	-	TRBD2	TRBJ2-5
CASTRLAESTDTQYF	TGTGCCAGCACCCGGTTAGCGGAGAGCACAGATACGCAGTATTTT	TRBV9	-	-	TRBJ2-3
CASSWGTNEQYF	TGTGCCAGCAGTTGGGGGACTAACGAGCAGTACTTC	TRBV27	-	TRBD2	TRBJ2-7
CASSSDPANSPLHF	TGTGCCAGCAGCTCAGACCCGGCCAATTCACCCCTCCACTTT	TRBV7-3	few	-	TRBJ1-6
CASLRDSAVEVEAFF	TGTGCCAGCCTCCGGGACAGTGCCGTCGAAGTCGAAGCTTTCTTT	TRBV12-3/TRBV12-4	-	TRBD1	TRBJ1-1
CASAGGPLQETQYF	TGTGCCAGCGCAGGAGGGCCCTTACAAGAGACCCAGTACTTC	TRBV12-3/TRBV12-4	-	-	TRBJ2-5